This T cell receptor (beta chain) emerged from a study of blood T cells in healthy people across ages (dated by TCRdb to the mid-2010s). About the study as a whole: In model experiments, template switching captured roughly one uniquely barcoded TCR beta cDNA molecule for every two T cells. Using deep sequencing normalized with unique cDNA molecular identifiers, the study measured how TCR beta repertoire diversity changes with age. The donors were split into four age groups: young (average about 15 years), middle-aged (around 37), aged (roughly 65) and long-lived (more than 80). To avoid experimental bias, donors of different ages were spread randomly across the sequencing lanes. The study analyzed two additional independent replicas of 1 million unique cDNA reads from the same blood draw for two donors, one aged 18 to 30 and one aged 80 or older. Study-wide findings and limitations: Because donor CMV infection status was unknown, age-related changes in expanded clonotypes were potentially confounded. Estimates of total diversity from one million sequenced T cells were regarded as lower bounds and underestimates. There was a strong correlation between observed TCR beta diversity and the percentage of naive T cells measured by flow cytometry. As age increased, observed TCR beta diversity per million T cells dropped in a roughly linear way, and a significant reduction was already evident by age about 36. Because profiling used bulk unsorted PBMCs, naive and antigen-experienced compartments could not be compared conclusively. The long-lived group showed more naive CD4+ T cells, fewer expanded clones and increased TCR diversity than the aged group, suggesting age selection.

This clonotype was observed a few times. Its specific antigen is unknown. No much larger clonotype is one base removed from it; base qualities were not supplied. The CDR1 and CDR2 encoded by the germline V gene are MNHNS and SASEGT. From the cysteine up to the phenylalanine, the CDR3 has a length of 15 residues. Just CDR3 DNA is preserved here, 45 bases in frame from base 1. The junction carries 21 bases between V and J, which are trimmed by 2 bases and 13 bases respectively. Donors were 39 systemically healthy Caucasian individuals from Russia aged roughly 6 to 90 years. Each donor gave 8 to 10 milliliters of peripheral blood, collected into EDTA-treated Vacutainer tubes. Ficoll-Paque density-gradient centrifugation was used to isolate PBMCs, with at least 6.5 million per sample. Trizol reagent was used to extract total RNA from PBMCs, with at least 5.5 micrograms per sample. The percentages of naive CD45RAhigh/CD27high T cells were determined by flow cytometry on a PBMC aliquot from every donor.

The library came from 5' RACE. A second PCR of about 6 to 11 cycles was run with a J-beta primer mix and a sample-barcoded 5' primer. Each TCR beta cDNA molecule received a unique molecular identifier from a template-switch 5' adaptor carrying 12 random nucleotides. Each sample yielded at least 2.5 million CDR3-containing paired-end reads. The Mint cDNA synthesis kit, primed by a TRBC-specific oligonucleotide, was used to synthesize first-strand cDNA from all RNA. Following uracil-DNA glycosylase treatment, a first 18-cycle PCR with universal primers M1SS and BC2_uni_R was performed on all cDNA. The authors processed their data as follows. Each sample was normalized by randomly selecting 1 million high-quality reads, each carrying a distinct molecular identifier. Instead of being binned into consensus sequences, reads with shared molecular identifiers were discarded. MiTCR, set to a Q25 quality threshold and the strictest error-elimination algorithm, was used for CDR3 identification, clonotype clustering and error correction. A nonparametric unseen species model with Euler transformation was used to estimate a lower bound on total TCR beta diversity. TCRdb reprocessing: public reads trimmed at Q25 with fastp, clones called with MiXCR, in-frame beta chains kept. Rows matching on CDR3 protein sequence are summarized as one entry with the most common DNA and genes. TCRdb assigned the V and J calls; the authors' analysis was not used. This sample holds over 1,500,000 distinct CDR3 sequences; more than 35% were observed only once. 23% of the sample is in the top ten clones.

The sequenced material came from blood. The rearranged segments are TRBV6-1 and TRBJ2-4, and perhaps TRBD2 as D gene, on 6 matching bases. This TCR was sampled from a human donor in good health. This receptor carries the CDR3 CASSEMWNQEGEQYF. In nucleotide form, the sequence is TGTGCCAGCAGTGAAATGTGGAACCAGGAGGGTGAGCAGTACTTC.